Detailed here is one T cell receptor beta chain. There is no known antigen for this receptor. No much larger clonotype is one base removed from it; base qualities were not supplied. Reading the germline V gene (reference sequence) gives CDR1 GTSNPN and CDR2 SVGIG. The CDR3 runs 15 amino acids, cysteine and phenylalanine included. Just CDR3 DNA is preserved here, 45 bases in frame from base 1. V is cut by 2 bases and J by 0 bases, and the space between the germline ends is 10 bases. The trial excluded patients who had a history of autoimmune disease or who were on systemic immunosuppression. In every dose cohort, peripheral blood was drawn for TCR sequencing at baseline, cycle 4 day 1, and cycle 7 day 1. The samples were drawn from a first-in-human, open-label, multicenter phase I dose-escalation trial of ivuxolimab. The trial enrolled adults with locally advanced or metastatic head and neck squamous cell, hepatocellular, melanoma or renal cell carcinoma. Before TCR sequencing, CD4+ T cells and CD8+ T cells were sorted from peripheral blood as separate populations.

The entry originates in a study of OX40 agonist ivuxolimab in advanced cancers. Broadly, across the study: The costimulatory receptor OX40 (CD134) was targeted by ivuxolimab, a fully human IgG2 agonistic monoclonal antibody. Intravenous ivuxolimab was administered to patients every 2 weeks at six dose levels: 0.01, 0.1, 0.3, 1.5, 3 and 10 mg/kg. Of the approximately 50 dose-escalation patients, hepatocellular carcinoma was present in about 20, melanoma in around 15, renal cell carcinoma in 9 and head and neck cancer in 9. A male proportion of under 85% and a mean age of around 60 years, ranging from 23 to 79, were recorded for the dose-escalation cohort. Patients were allowed to have had prior anti-PD-1, anti-PD-L1 or anti-CTLA-4 therapy, and less than 45% of the dose-escalation patients had previously received checkpoint inhibitors. Partial responses occurred in three dose-escalation patients, of whom one had hepatocellular carcinoma and two had cutaneous melanoma. Peripheral TCRbeta sequencing was intended to test whether TCR sequence diversity was altered and clonal T-cell expansion was caused by ivuxolimab. The monotherapy dose-escalation portion (N of about 47 patients) of the phase I ivuxolimab trial is reported in the paper. The paper's findings and limits, for the study overall: On average, CD8+ T cells showed more expanded clones than CD4+ T cells after ivuxolimab. In the 0.1-3.0 mg/kg groups, partial responders were among the patients with the lowest normalized peripheral clonal expansion, particularly in CD8+ T cells. Clonal expansion of both CD4+ and CD8+ blood T cells was observed from baseline to week 6 at doses 0.1 to 3.0 mg/kg. Which antigens the clonally expanded peripheral T cells were specific for was not determined. Low levels of normalized T-cell clonal expansion were also seen in some nonresponding patients.

Genomic DNA was isolated from the sorted cells so that the TCRbeta CDR3 region could be sequenced. The immunoSEQ Assay was used for sequencing of TCRbeta CDR3 regions. TCRdb obtained this table from immuneACCESS and retained in-frame rearrangements with V and J assigned. These tables miss some clones; where compared with another copy, unresolved V genes account for less than half of the shortfall, and the remainder is unexplained. This sample holds about 25,000 clones; approximately 81% were observed only once. The leading ten clones occupy roughly a quarter of the sample. The V and J segments used are TRBV30 and TRBJ2-2; a tentative D match to TRBD2 spans 6 bases. The sample consisted of CD4+ or CD8+ T cells sorted from blood, taken in a trial of the OX40 agonist ivuxolimab. The receptor's source is an adult with an advanced solid tumor such as melanoma, head and neck, liver or kidney cancer. The CDR3 here reads CAWSLGGPNTGELFF. The bases are TGTGCCTGGAGTCTCGGGGGACCGAACACCGGGGAGCTGTTTTTT.